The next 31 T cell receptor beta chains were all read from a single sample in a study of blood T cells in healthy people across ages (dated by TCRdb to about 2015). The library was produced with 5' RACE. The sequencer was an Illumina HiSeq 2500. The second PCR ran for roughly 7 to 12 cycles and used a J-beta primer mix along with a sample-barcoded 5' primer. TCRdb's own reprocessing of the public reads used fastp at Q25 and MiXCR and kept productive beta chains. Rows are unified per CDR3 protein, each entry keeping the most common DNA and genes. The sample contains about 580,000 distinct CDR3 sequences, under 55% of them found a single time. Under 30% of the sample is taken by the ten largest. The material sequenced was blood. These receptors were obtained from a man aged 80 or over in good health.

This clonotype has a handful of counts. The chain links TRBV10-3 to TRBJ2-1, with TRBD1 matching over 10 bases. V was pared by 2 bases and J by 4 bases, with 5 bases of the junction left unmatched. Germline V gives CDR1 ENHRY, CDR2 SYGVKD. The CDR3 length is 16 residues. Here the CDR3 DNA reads TGTGCCATCAGTGAGAGCGACAGGGGGCCTTACAATGAGCAGTTCTTC. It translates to CAISESDRGPYNEQFF.

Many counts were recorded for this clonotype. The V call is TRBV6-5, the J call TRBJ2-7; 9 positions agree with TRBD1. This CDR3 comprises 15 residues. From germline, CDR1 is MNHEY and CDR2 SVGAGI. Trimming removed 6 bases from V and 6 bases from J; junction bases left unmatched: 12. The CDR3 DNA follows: TGTGCCAGCAGAACCGACCGGGACAGGGATGGCGAGCAGTACTTC. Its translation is CASRTDRDRDGEQYF.

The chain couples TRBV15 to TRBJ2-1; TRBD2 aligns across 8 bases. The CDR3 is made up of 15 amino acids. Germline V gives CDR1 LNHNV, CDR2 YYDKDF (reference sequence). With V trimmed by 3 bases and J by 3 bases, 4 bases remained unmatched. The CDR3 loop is CATSRPSGGYNEQFF. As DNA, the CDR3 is TGTGCCACCAGCAGGCCCAGCGGGGGCTACAATGAGCAGTTCTTC.

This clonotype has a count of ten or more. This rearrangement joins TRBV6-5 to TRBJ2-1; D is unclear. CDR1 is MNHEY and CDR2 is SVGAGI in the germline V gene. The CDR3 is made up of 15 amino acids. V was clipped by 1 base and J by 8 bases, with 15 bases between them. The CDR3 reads CASSYYGILGDEQFF. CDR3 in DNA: TGTGCCAGCAGTTACTATGGTATTCTAGGCGATGAGCAGTTCTTC.

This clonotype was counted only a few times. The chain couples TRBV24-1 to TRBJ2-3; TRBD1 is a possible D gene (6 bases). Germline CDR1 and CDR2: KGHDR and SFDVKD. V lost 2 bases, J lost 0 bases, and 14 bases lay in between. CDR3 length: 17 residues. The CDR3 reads CATSDSDRMTSTDTQYF. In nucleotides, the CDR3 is TGTGCCACCAGTGATTCCGACAGGATGACTAGCACAGATACGCAGTATTTT.

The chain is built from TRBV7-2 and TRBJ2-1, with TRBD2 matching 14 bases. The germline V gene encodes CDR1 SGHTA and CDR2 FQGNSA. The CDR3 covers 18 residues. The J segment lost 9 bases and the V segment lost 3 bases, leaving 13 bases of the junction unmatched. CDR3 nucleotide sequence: TGTGCCAGCAGCTTGCGCCTAGGGACTAGCGGGAGTCGGGGTGAGCAGTTCTTC. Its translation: CASSLRLGTSGSRGEQFF.

The CDR3 reads CSVERDRKEYGYTF. The CDR3 DNA follows: TGCAGCGTTGAAAGGGACAGGAAAGAATATGGCTACACCTTC. The rearrangement joins TRBV29-1 to TRBJ1-2, with 8 bases aligning to TRBD1. With V trimmed by 2 bases and J by 5 bases, 7 bases remained unmatched. The CDR3 contains 14 residues. Looked up from germline, CDR1 is SQVTM and CDR2 is ANQGSEA. Drawing the rest from reference TRBV29-1 and TRBJ1-2, the complete variable domain is SAVISQKPSRDICQRGTSLTIQCQVDSQVTMMFWYRQQPGQSLTLIATANQGSEATYESGFVIDKFPISRPNLTFSTLTVSNMSPEDSSIYLCSVERDRKEYGYTFGSGTRLTVV.

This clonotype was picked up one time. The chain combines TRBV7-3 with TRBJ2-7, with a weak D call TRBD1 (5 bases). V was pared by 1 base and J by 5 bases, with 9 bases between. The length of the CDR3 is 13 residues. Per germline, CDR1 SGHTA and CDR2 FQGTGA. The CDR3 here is CASSLNPGHEQYF. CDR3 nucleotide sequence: TGTGCCAGCAGCTTAAACCCAGGGCACGAGCAGTACTTC.

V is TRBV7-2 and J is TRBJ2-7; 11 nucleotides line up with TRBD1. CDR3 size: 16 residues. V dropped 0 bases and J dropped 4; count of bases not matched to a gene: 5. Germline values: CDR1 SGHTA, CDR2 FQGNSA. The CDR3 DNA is TGTGCCAGCAGCTTAGCCGGGACAGGGGGTATGTACGAGCAGTACTTC. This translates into CASSLAGTGGMYEQYF.

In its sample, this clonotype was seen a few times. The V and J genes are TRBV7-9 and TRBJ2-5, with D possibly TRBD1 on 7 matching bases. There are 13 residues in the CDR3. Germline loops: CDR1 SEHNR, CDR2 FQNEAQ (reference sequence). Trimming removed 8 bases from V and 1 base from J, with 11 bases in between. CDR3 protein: CASGQGGQETQYF. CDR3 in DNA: TGTGCCAGCGGCCAGGGGGGCCAAGAGACCCAGTACTTC.

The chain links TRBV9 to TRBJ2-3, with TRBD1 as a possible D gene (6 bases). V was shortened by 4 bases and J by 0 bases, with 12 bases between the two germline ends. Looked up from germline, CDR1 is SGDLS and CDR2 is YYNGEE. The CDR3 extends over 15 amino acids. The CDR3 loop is CASSQGGSSTDTQYF. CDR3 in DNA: TGTGCCAGCAGCCAAGGGGGATCTAGCACAGATACGCAGTATTTT.

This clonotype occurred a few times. CDR3 sequence (DNA): TGCAGTGCTAGAGATAAGGGGGGTCAGTACGAGCAGTACTTC. Translated, it gives CSARDKGGQYEQYF. The chain combines TRBV20-1 with TRBJ2-7; D might be TRBD1 or TRBD2, each matching 6 bases. The CDR3 extends over 14 amino acids. Germline CDR1 and CDR2: DFQATT and SNEGSKA (reference sequence). V was cut by 0 bases and J by 4 bases, with 13 bases left in between.

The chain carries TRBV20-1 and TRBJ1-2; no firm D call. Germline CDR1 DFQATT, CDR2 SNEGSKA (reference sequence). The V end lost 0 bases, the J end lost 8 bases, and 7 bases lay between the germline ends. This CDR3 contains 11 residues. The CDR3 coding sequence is TGCAGTGCTAGAGACATTCACGGCTACACCTTC. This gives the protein CSARDIHGYTF.

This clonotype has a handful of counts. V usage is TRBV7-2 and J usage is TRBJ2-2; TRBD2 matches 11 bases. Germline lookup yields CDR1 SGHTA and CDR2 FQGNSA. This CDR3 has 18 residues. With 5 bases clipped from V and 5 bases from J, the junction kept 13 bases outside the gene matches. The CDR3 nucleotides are TGTGCCAGCAGCCCTGGGACTAGCGGAGGGAGGGGAACCGGGGAGCTGTTTTTT. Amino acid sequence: CASSPGTSGGRGTGELFF.

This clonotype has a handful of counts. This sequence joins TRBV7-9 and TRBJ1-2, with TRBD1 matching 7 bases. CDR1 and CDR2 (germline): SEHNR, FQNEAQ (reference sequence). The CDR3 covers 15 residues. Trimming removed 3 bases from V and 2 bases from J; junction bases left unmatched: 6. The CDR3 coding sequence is TGTGCCAGCAGCTTCCCACAGGGGATCAACTATGGCTACACCTTC. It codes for CASSFPQGINYGYTF.

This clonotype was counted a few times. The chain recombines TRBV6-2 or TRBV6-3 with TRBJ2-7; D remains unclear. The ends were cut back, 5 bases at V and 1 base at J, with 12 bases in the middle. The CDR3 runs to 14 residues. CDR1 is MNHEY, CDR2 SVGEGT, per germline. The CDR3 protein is CASSHNDVSYEQYF. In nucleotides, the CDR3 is TGTGCCAGCAGTCATAACGACGTTTCCTACGAGCAGTACTTC.

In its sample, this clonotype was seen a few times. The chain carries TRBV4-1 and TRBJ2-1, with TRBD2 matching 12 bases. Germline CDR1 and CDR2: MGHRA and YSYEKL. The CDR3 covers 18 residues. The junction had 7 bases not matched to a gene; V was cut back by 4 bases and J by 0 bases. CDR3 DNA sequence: TGCGCCAGCAGCCGAGGACTAGCGGGGCGGAGCTCCTACAATGAGCAGTTCTTC. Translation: CASSRGLAGRSSYNEQFF.

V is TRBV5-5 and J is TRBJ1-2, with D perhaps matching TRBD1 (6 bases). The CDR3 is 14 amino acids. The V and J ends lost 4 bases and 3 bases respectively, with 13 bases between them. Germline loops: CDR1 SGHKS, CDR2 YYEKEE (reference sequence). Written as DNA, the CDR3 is TGTGCCAGCAGCCTGTACAGGGATGACTATGGCTACACCTTC. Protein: CASSLYRDDYGYTF.

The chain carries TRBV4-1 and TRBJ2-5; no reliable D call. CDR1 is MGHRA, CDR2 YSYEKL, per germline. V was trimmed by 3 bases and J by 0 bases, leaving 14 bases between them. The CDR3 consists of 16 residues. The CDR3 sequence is CASSHYQRLYQETQYF. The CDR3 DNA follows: TGCGCCAGCAGCCATTACCAGAGATTGTACCAAGAGACCCAGTACTTC.

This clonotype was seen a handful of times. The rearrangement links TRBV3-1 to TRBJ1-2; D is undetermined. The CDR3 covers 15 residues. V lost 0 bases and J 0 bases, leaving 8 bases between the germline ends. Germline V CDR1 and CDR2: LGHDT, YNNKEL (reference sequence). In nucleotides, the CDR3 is TGTGCCAGCAGCCAAGACAGGATCTCTAACTATGGCTACACCTTC. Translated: CASSQDRISNYGYTF.

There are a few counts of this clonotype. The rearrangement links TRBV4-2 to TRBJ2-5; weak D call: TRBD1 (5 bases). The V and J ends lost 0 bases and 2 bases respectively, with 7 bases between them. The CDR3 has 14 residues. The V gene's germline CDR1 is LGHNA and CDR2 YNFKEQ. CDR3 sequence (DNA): TGTGCCAGCAGCCAAGATCAGGGACAAGAGACCCAGTACTTC. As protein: CASSQDQGQETQYF.

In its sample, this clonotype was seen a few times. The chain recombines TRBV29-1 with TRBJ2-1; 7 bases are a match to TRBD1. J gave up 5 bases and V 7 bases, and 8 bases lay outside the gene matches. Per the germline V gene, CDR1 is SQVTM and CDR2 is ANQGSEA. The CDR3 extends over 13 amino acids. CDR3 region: CSADGQVNNEQFF. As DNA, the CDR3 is TGCAGCGCAGACGGACAGGTTAACAATGAGCAGTTCTTC.

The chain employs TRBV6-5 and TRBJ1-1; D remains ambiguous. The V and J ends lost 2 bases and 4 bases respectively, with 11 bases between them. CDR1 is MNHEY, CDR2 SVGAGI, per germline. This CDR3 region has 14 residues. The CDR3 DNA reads TGTGCCAGCAGTTACGCCCTCCTCGGCACTGAAGCTTTCTTT. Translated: CASSYALLGTEAFF.

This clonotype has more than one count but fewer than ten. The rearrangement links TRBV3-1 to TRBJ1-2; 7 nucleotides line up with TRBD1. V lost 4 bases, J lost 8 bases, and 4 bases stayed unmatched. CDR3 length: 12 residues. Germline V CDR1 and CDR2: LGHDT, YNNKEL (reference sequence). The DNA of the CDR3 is TGTGCCAGCAGCCCACAGGGGTTCGGCTACACCTTC. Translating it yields CASSPQGFGYTF.

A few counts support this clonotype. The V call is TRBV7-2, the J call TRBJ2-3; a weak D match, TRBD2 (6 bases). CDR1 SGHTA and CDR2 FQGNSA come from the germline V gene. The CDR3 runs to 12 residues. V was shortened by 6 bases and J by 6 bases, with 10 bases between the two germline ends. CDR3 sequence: CASRLGGDTQYF. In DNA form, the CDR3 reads TGTGCCAGCAGACTAGGAGGGGATACGCAGTATTTT.

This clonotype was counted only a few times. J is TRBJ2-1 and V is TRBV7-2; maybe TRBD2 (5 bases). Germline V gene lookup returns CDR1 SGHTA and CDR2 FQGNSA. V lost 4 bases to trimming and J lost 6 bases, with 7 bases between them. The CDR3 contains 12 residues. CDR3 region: CASSYGLNEQFF. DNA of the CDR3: TGTGCCAGCAGCTACGGACTCAATGAGCAGTTCTTC.

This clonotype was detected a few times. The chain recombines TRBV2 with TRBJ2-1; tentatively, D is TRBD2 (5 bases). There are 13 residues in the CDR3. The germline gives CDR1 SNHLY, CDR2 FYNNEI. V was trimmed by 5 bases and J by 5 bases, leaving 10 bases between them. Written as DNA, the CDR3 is TGTGCCAGCAGTTCGGGGTATGACAATGAGCAGTTCTTC. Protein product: CASSSGYDNEQFF. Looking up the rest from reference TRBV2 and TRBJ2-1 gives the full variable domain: EPEVTQTPSHQVTQMGQEVILRCVPISNHLYFYWYRQILGQKVEFLVSFYNNEISEKSEIFDDQFSVERPDGSNFTLKIRSTKLEDSAMYFCASSSGYDNEQFFGPGTRLTVL.

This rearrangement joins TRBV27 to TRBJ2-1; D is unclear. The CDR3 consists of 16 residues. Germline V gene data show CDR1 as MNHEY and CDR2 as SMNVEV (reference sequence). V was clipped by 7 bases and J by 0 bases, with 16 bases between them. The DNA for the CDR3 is TGTGCCAGCACCTCGACCCCCCCAAGCTCCTACAATGAGCAGTTCTTC. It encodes CASTSTPPSSYNEQFF.

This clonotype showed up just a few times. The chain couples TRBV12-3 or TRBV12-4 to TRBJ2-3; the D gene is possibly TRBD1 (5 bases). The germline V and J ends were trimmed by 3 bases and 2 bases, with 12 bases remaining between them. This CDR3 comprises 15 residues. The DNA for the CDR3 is TGTGCCAGCAGTTTGCGTGGGGCCCTCACAGATACGCAGTATTTT. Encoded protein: CASSLRGALTDTQYF.

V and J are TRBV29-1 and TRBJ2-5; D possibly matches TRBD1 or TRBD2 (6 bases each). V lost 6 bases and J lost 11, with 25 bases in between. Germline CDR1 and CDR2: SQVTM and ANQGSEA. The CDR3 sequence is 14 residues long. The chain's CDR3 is CSVTRGPSYNEQYF. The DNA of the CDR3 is TGCAGCGTCACCCGGGGGCCCTCCTACAATGAGCAGTACTTC.

The CDR3 here is CASLGRGGQFGANVLTF. CDR3 DNA sequence: TGTGCCAGCCTCGGTCGCGGGGGGCAATTTGGGGCCAACGTCCTGACTTTC. This chain uses TRBV25-1 with TRBJ2-6, with 8 positions matching TRBD2. The CDR3 totals 17 residues. J lost 3 bases, V lost 8 bases, and 12 bases had no gene match. CDR1 is MGHDK and CDR2 is SYGVNS in the germline V gene.